Below, 27 T cell receptor beta chains from the same sample are listed, as sequenced in a study of cytomegalovirus exposure and HLA in healthy donors. Generated by immunoSEQ multiplex PCR, the TCRdb table keeps only in-frame clones and is missing some. The data show some 110,000 clones, approximately 86% seen once. Sequenced material: PBMCs. These receptors were taken from a young man in good health and CMV-seropositive.

The chain joins TRBV5-6 to TRBJ2-5, with a weak D call TRBD2 (5 bases). Trimming removed 5 bases from V and 0 bases from J, with 11 bases in between. This CDR3 region has 14 residues. Germline V gene data show CDR1 as SGHDT and CDR2 as YYEEEE. The CDR3 region is CASSSRVHQETQYF. The CDR3 nucleotides read TGTGCCAGCAGTTCGCGGGTGCACCAAGAGACCCAGTACTTC.

The V gene is TRBV13, the J gene TRBJ1-1, with a tentative D call TRBD1 (6 bases). CDR1 and CDR2 from the germline V gene are PRHDT and FYEKMQ (reference sequence). This CDR3 comprises 17 residues. The V gene lost 5 bases and the J gene lost 1 base, with 20 bases spanning the gap. The CDR3 DNA follows: TGTGCCAGCAGCCCCTACCATCGCGCGGACAGGAACACTGAAGCTTTCTTT. This encodes CASSPYHRADRNTEAFF.

The chain joins TRBV5-6 to TRBJ2-1, with 7 bases fitting TRBD2. This CDR3 has 15 amino acids. The germline CDR1 and CDR2 sequences are SGHDT and YYEEEE. After removal of 5 bases from V and 9 bases from J, the junction contained 14 bases not matched to a gene. CDR3 DNA sequence: TGTGCCAGCAGTAAGCGGGACCGGCTGTTATTTGAGCAGTTCTTC. Protein sequence: CASSKRDRLLFEQFF.

The chain employs TRBV7-8 and TRBJ1-5; D is undetermined. The CDR3 runs 12 residues. V lost 5 bases and J lost 4, with 6 bases in between. Per germline, CDR1 SGHVS and CDR2 FQNEAQ. CDR3 in DNA: TGTGCCAGCAGCCCCTATAATCAGCCCCAGCATTTT. It encodes CASSPYNQPQHF.

The chain couples TRBV4-1 to TRBJ2-5; 11 nucleotides align to TRBD2. Germline V CDR1 and CDR2: MGHRA, YSYEKL. This CDR3 has 16 amino acids. The J segment lost 5 bases and the V segment lost 1 base, leaving 6 bases of the junction unmatched. DNA of the CDR3: TGCGCCAGCAGCCAAGGTAGCGGGGGGGCCCGGGAGACCCAGTACTTC. Translating gives CASSQGSGGARETQYF.

This clone came up once. This rearrangement joins TRBV18 to TRBJ2-6; D not certain. Trimming shortened V by 8 bases and J by 4 bases, and 6 bases separated the two germline ends. This CDR3 contains 12 residues. The germline CDR1 and CDR2 sequences are KGHSH and LQKENI. CDR3 DNA: TGTGCCAGCGACAAAGGGGCCAACGTCCTGACTTTC. Protein sequence: CASDKGANVLTF.

In this sample, this clone turned up once. The rearrangement uses TRBV5-5 and TRBJ1-3; D possibly corresponds to TRBD1 (5 bases). The CDR3 length is 15 residues. The ends were cut back, 5 bases at V and 0 bases at J, with 12 bases in the middle. The germline V gene has CDR1 SGHKS and CDR2 YYEKEE (reference sequence). CDR3 sequence reads: CASSSGWTSGNTIYF. The DNA for the CDR3 is TGTGCCAGCAGTTCAGGGTGGACCTCTGGAAACACCATATATTTT.

This clone was counted once. This sequence joins TRBV4-2 and TRBJ2-1; D ambiguous. V dropped 0 bases and J dropped 2 bases, with 8 bases sitting between them. The CDR3 covers 15 residues. CDR1 and CDR2 (germline): LGHNA, YNFKEQ. The DNA of the CDR3 is TGTGCCAGCAGCCAAGATGGCCAGACCTACAATGAGCAGTTCTTC. Translating it yields CASSQDGQTYNEQFF.

This clone was counted once. The V and J genes are TRBV18 and TRBJ1-3, with TRBD1 matching over 7 bases. The CDR3 loop spans 15 amino acids. Trimming at V came to 6 bases and at J to 2 bases, leaving 7 bases not matched to a gene. Looked up from germline, CDR1 is KGHSH and CDR2 is LQKENI. The CDR3, as DNA: TGTGCCAGCTCTCCGGGGCAGGGGGCTGGAAACACCATATATTTT. Amino acids: CASSPGQGAGNTIYF.

This clone was seen once. The chain carries TRBV6-4 and TRBJ1-1; no definite D call. V shed 6 bases and J shed 2 bases, with 10 bases lying between them. CDR3 length: 13 residues. The germline gives CDR1 MRHNA, CDR2 SNTAGT. The CDR3 bases are TGTGCCAGCAGCGAAACAAGTAACACTGAAGCTTTCTTT. This translates into CASSETSNTEAFF.

The chain uses TRBV28 and TRBJ1-6; TRBD1 matches 7 bases. Trimming took 4 bases from V and 2 from J; bases not matched to a gene: 2. From germline, CDR1 is MDHEN and CDR2 SYDVKM. This CDR3 has 15 residues. The CDR3, as DNA: TGTGCCAGCAGTTACAGGGGAGCCTATAATTCACCCCTCCACTTT. Translating it yields CASSYRGAYNSPLHF.

This chain links TRBV27 with TRBJ2-1, with 7 bases that match TRBD1. Germline trimming cut 5 bases from V and 8 bases from J; bases unmatched to any gene: 9. CDR1 MNHEY and CDR2 SMNVEV come from the germline V gene (reference sequence). The CDR3 consists of 14 residues. CDR3 DNA: TGTGCCAGCAGTCCCTCCGGACAGGCCGATGAGCAGTTCTTC. The encoded protein is CASSPSGQADEQFF.

V and J are TRBV19 and TRBJ1-5, with a tentative D call TRBD1 (6 bases). V was cut by 6 bases and J by 6 bases, with 12 bases left in between. Germline loops: CDR1 LNHDA, CDR2 SQIVND (reference sequence). The CDR3 extends over 13 amino acids. This CDR3 reads CASSSTGFQPQHF. DNA for the CDR3: TGTGCCAGTAGCTCTACAGGGTTTCAGCCCCAGCATTTT.

J is TRBJ2-3 and V is TRBV10-3, with TRBD2 identical over 11 bases. CDR1 ENHRY and CDR2 SYGVKD come from the germline V gene. This CDR3 is built from 18 residues. Trimming cost V 6 bases and J 1 base; bases outside gene matches: 12. CDR3 protein: CAIRNSGGAFSGTDTQYF. CDR3 coding DNA: TGTGCCATCAGAAATAGCGGGGGGGCTTTTTCGGGCACAGATACGCAGTATTTT.

The chain joins TRBV19 to TRBJ2-1, with D possibly being TRBD1 (6 bases). With 4 bases removed from V and 4 bases from J, the gap between germline ends came to 11 bases. Germline CDR1 LNHDA, CDR2 SQIVND (reference sequence). This CDR3 has 14 amino acids. CDR3 bases: TGTGCCAGTAGTACAGGGGCTTATTACAATGAGCAGTTCTTC. Residues: CASSTGAYYNEQFF.

The V and J genes are TRBV19 and TRBJ2-3; no clear D. Per germline, CDR1 LNHDA and CDR2 SQIVND (reference sequence). The CDR3 spans 14 residues. V shed 5 bases and J shed 3 bases, with 12 bases lying between them. The CDR3 DNA is TGTGCCAGTAGTTATAAAGACGGGACAGATACGCAGTATTTT. It is translated as CASSYKDGTDTQYF.

The chain combines TRBV29-1 with TRBJ2-1, with D possibly matching TRBD2 (6 bases). The length of the CDR3 is 16 residues. Germline V gene data show CDR1 as SQVTM and CDR2 as ANQGSEA. Trimming pared 0 bases from V and 0 bases from J, leaving 12 bases between. DNA for the CDR3: TGCAGCGTTGAAGAAGGCGCGGGGAGCTCCTACAATGAGCAGTTCTTC. Amino acid sequence: CSVEEGAGSSYNEQFF.

This clone showed up just a few times. This chain uses TRBV5-6 with TRBJ1-2; TRBD1 agrees at 7 bases. After removal of 4 bases from V and 4 bases from J, the junction contained 7 bases not matched to a gene. Germline CDR1 is SGHDT and CDR2 is YYEEEE. The CDR3 is made up of 14 amino acids. CDR3 DNA sequence: TGTGCCAGCAGCCCAGGGGGTTTGGGCTATGGCTACACCTTC. The encoded protein is CASSPGGLGYGYTF.

This chain connects TRBV11-2 to TRBJ2-6; D is unclear. From germline, CDR1 is SGHAT and CDR2 FQNNGV. The CDR3 is 14 amino acids. V was trimmed by 3 bases and J by 4 bases, leaving 7 bases between them. DNA for the CDR3: TGTGCCAGCAGCTTCCGGTGGGGGGCCAACGTCCTGACTTTC. Translating it yields CASSFRWGANVLTF.

The chain uses TRBV5-6 and TRBJ1-5, with no clear D. V was pared by 1 base and J by 3 bases, with 11 bases between. Germline CDR1 reads SGHDT; CDR2 reads YYEEEE. There are 15 residues in the CDR3. The DNA of the CDR3 is TGTGCCAGCAGCTTGAGGAGGACCTACAATCAGCCCCAGCATTTT. It specifies CASSLRRTYNQPQHF.

J is TRBJ1-1 and V is TRBV28; the D is unclear. Germline loops: CDR1 MDHEN, CDR2 SYDVKM. The CDR3 has 14 amino acids. Trimming cost V 3 bases and J 7 bases, with 15 bases left between them. The CDR3 nucleotides are TGTGCCAGCAGTTTTATTGGAGGGCGGGGTGAAGCTTTCTTT. Its translation: CASSFIGGRGEAFF.

V is TRBV5-1 and J is TRBJ2-2; 8 positions agree with TRBD1. Germline assignment: CDR1 SGHRS and CDR2 YFSETQ. The CDR3 is 17 amino acids. Trimming took 4 bases from V and 4 from J; bases not matched to a gene: 12. The CDR3 reads CASSQSTRGRATGELFF. Here the CDR3 DNA reads TGCGCCAGCAGCCAATCCACCAGGGGGCGGGCCACCGGGGAGCTGTTTTTT. Together with reference TRBV5-1 and TRBJ2-2, the CDR3 gives the full variable domain: KAGVTQTPRYLIKTRGQQVTLSCSPISGHRSVSWYQQTPGQGLQFLFEYFSETQRNKGNFPGRFSGRQFSNSRSEMNVSTLELGDSALYLCASSQSTRGRATGELFFGEGSRLTVL.

The chain couples TRBV19 to TRBJ1-6; 10 bases are shared with TRBD1. Germline V gene data show CDR1 as LNHDA and CDR2 as SQIVND (reference sequence). The CDR3 extends over 16 amino acids. V shed 5 bases and J 7 bases; nucleotides not matched to a gene: 8. The DNA of the CDR3 is TGTGCCAGTAGTTCGGGACAGGGGCGCAAAAATTCACCCCTCCACTTT. Translation: CASSSGQGRKNSPLHF.

The rearrangement uses TRBV4-2 and TRBJ2-1, with 12 nucleotides matching TRBD2. The trim removed 0 bases at V and 9 bases at J, leaving 6 bases unmatched. CDR1 and CDR2 (germline): LGHNA, YNFKEQ. This CDR3 has 16 residues. CDR3 DNA sequence: TGTGCCAGCAGCCAAGATAAACTAGCGGGGGGAGGTGAGCAGTTCTTC. Protein product: CASSQDKLAGGGEQFF.

The chain recombines TRBV7-8 with TRBJ1-5; D is uncertain. Germline V gene sequence: CDR1 SGHVS, CDR2 FQNEAQ. V lost 1 base and J lost 6, with 7 bases in between. The CDR3 length is 13 residues. CDR3 DNA: TGTGCCAGCAGCTTAGGTGAGGGTCAGCCCCAGCATTTT. Its translation: CASSLGEGQPQHF.

The CDR3 loop is CASSLEQEGNSPLHF. The CDR3 DNA reads as TGTGCCAGCAGTTTAGAACAGGAGGGTAATTCACCCCTCCACTTT. The rearrangement joins TRBV27 to TRBJ1-6, with D perhaps matching TRBD1 (5 bases). Trimming stripped 2 bases from V and 6 bases from J, with 11 bases between. This CDR3 comprises 15 residues. Germline V gene data show CDR1 as MNHEY and CDR2 as SMNVEV (reference sequence).

This sequence joins TRBV13 and TRBJ2-2; D perhaps matches TRBD2 (5 bases). The ends were cut back, 3 bases at V and 0 bases at J, with 8 bases in the middle. The germline V gene encodes CDR1 PRHDT and CDR2 FYEKMQ (reference sequence). CDR3 length: 15 amino acids. The CDR3 region has the DNA TGTGCCAGCAGCTTTTACGGGACGAACACCGGGGAGCTGTTTTTT. As protein: CASSFYGTNTGELFF.